This TCR beta chain was sequenced during a study of early T cells in non-severe SARS-CoV-2 infection. The CDR3 length is 17 residues. Trimming took 0 bases from V and 3 from J, leaving 15 bases between them. Per germline, CDR1 MNHEY and CDR2 SVGEGT. TCRdb analysed the 5' RACE reads with MiXCR anew, one entry per CDR3 protein. Of around 81,000 distinct CDR3 sequences listed, more than 13% are singletons. The sample consisted of whole blood. The rearrangement uses TRBV6-2 or TRBV6-3 and TRBJ2-1; D remains ambiguous. This clonotype was sampled from an adult who was a healthcare worker with PCR-confirmed SARS-CoV-2 infection or an uninfected control (not recorded which). CDR3 bases: TGTGCCAGCAGTTACTCGCCCTCCGGAATAAGCTACAATGAGCAGTTCTTC. Protein product: CASSYSPSGISYNEQFF.